This T cell receptor beta chain was recorded in a study of cytomegalovirus exposure and HLA in healthy donors. Study in general: As released early, the data held roughly 85 million unique TCRs from HLA-typed donors. General observations from the study: HLA alleles were associated with around 17,000 TCR beta sequences in a later analysis at 0.05 false discovery rate.

CDR3 size: 12 residues. Per the germline V gene, CDR1 is MNHEY and CDR2 is SVGAGI. V lost 5 bases and J 7 bases, leaving 9 bases between the germline ends. This clone was seen only once. What it binds is unknown. Donors sampled were nominally healthy, though unrecorded immune exposures were likely. Primers: 60 Vbeta forward and 13 Jbeta reverse. Libraries were prepared by immunoSEQ multiplex PCR; TCRdb keeps only in-frame clonotypes and omits some of them. The sample holds about 120,000 clones, over 70% seen once. The clonotype was recovered from a young man in good health and CMV-seropositive. The chain is built from TRBV6-5 and TRBJ2-1; D may be TRBD2 (5 bases). Sequencing was performed on PBMCs. This CDR3 is CASSRRTNEQFF. The CDR3 DNA follows: TGTGCCAGCAGTAGACGGACTAATGAGCAGTTCTTC.